A single sample gave rise to the 21 T cell receptor beta chains below, sequenced in a study of OX40 agonist ivuxolimab in advanced cancers. The protocol was immunoSEQ multiplex PCR, while the TCRdb copy is restricted to in-frame clones and leaves out a portion. The top ten clones hold around 29% of a sample with 25,000 to 35,000 clones, about 86% of them seen once. This material consisted of CD4+ or CD8+ T cells sorted from blood, taken in a trial of the OX40 agonist ivuxolimab. The receptors derive from an adult with an advanced solid tumor such as melanoma, head and neck, liver or kidney cancer.

The J gene is TRBJ2-5, the V gene TRBV14; D possibly corresponds to TRBD2 (7 bases). Germline V gives CDR1 SGHDN, CDR2 FVKESK. Trimming pared 1 base from V and 4 bases from J, leaving 16 bases between. This CDR3 comprises 16 residues. CDR3: CASSQVGGPEGETQYF. CDR3 nucleotides: TGTGCCAGCAGCCAAGTCGGGGGGCCGGAAGGAGAGACCCAGTACTTC.

This chain uses TRBV27 with TRBJ2-7, with D perhaps assigned TRBD1 or TRBD2 (5 bases each). V was shortened by 3 bases and J by 6 bases, with 21 bases between the two germline ends. This CDR3 is built from 16 residues. Germline V CDR1 and CDR2: MNHEY, SMNVEV (reference sequence). Here the CDR3 reads CASSLYAGTTGAEQYF. The CDR3 region has the DNA TGTGCCAGCAGTTTGTACGCCGGGACCACGGGCGCCGAGCAGTACTTC.

The CDR3 region is CASSLRGDSYEQYF. The CDR3 DNA reads TGTGCCAGCAGTTTACGGGGTGACAGCTACGAGCAGTACTTC. This rearrangement joins TRBV28 to TRBJ2-7, with D possibly being TRBD1 or TRBD2 (5 bases each). The CDR3 loop spans 14 amino acids. V was pared by 2 bases and J by 3 bases, with 11 bases between. Germline V gene sequence: CDR1 MDHEN, CDR2 SYDVKM.

The chain joins TRBV5-4 to TRBJ2-7; D not resolved. Germline CDR1 reads SGHNT; CDR2 reads YYREEE (reference sequence). The CDR3 length is 13 residues. Trimming shortened V by 0 bases and J by 5 bases, and 9 bases separated the two germline ends. CDR3 residues: CASSLVQAHEQYF. The CDR3, as DNA: TGTGCCAGCAGCTTGGTTCAGGCCCACGAGCAGTACTTC.

The chain recombines TRBV10-1 with TRBJ1-5; D not resolved. The CDR3 consists of 12 residues. Germline V gene data show CDR1 as WNHNN and CDR2 as SYGVQD (reference sequence). V lost 3 bases and J 4 bases, leaving 4 bases between the germline ends. The CDR3 coding sequence is TGCGCCAGCAGTGATTCAAATCAGCCCCAGCATTTT. Translated: CASSDSNQPQHF.

The rearrangement uses TRBV6-5 and TRBJ1-1; perhaps TRBD1 as D (5 bases). This CDR3 is 15 amino acids long. V was shortened by 3 bases and J by 1 base, with 12 bases between the two germline ends. Germline V gene sequence: CDR1 MNHEY, CDR2 SVGAGI. The CDR3 spells CASSYAPDRNTEAFF. The CDR3 region has the DNA TGTGCCAGCAGTTATGCCCCAGACAGGAACACTGAAGCTTTCTTT.

The V and J genes are TRBV7-3 and TRBJ2-2, with D possibly being TRBD1 (6 bases). CDR3 size: 18 residues. Per germline, CDR1 SGHTA and CDR2 FQGTGA. Trimming shortened V by 0 bases and J by 1 base, and 15 bases separated the two germline ends. CDR3 in amino acids: CASSLTSRQAMNTGELFF. CDR3 sequence (DNA): TGTGCCAGCAGCTTAACTTCCCGACAGGCGATGAACACCGGGGAGCTGTTTTTT.

This chain joins TRBV6-6 and TRBJ2-7; D gene uncertain. The CDR3 consists of 11 residues. Germline V gene lookup returns CDR1 MNHNY and CDR2 SVGAGI (reference sequence). Trimming shortened V by 0 bases and J by 7 bases, and 4 bases separated the two germline ends. The CDR3: CASSYSREQYF. The CDR3 nucleotides read TGTGCCAGCAGTTACTCGAGGGAGCAGTACTTC.

The chain has TRBV7-8 and TRBJ2-1; D not certain. CDR1 and CDR2 from the germline V gene are SGHVS and FQNEAQ. The CDR3 loop spans 16 amino acids. The germline V and J ends were trimmed by 5 bases and 0 bases, with 14 bases remaining between them. The CDR3 loop is CASSPGPVSSYNEQFF. The CDR3 DNA reads TGTGCCAGCAGCCCCGGACCGGTGAGCTCCTACAATGAGCAGTTCTTC.

The V call is TRBV6-1, the J call TRBJ1-1; TRBD1 is a possible D gene (5 bases). V lost 4 bases to trimming and J lost 1 base, with 7 bases between them. The germline CDR1 and CDR2 sequences are MNHNS and SASEGT. The length of the CDR3 is 13 residues. The CDR3 loop is CASSGGANTEAFF. The DNA for the CDR3 is TGTGCCAGCAGTGGCGGGGCGAACACTGAAGCTTTCTTT.

The CDR3 loop is CASRPSLTEAFF. CDR3 sequence (DNA): TGTGCCAGCAGGCCCTCCTTGACTGAAGCTTTCTTT. The genes are TRBV6-6 and TRBJ1-1; D gene uncertain. This CDR3 is built from 12 residues. In germline, CDR1 is MNHNY, CDR2 SVGAGI (reference sequence). V dropped 6 bases and J dropped 5 bases, with 10 bases sitting between them.

The rearrangement joins TRBV5-6 to TRBJ2-7; a possible D gene is TRBD1 (5 bases). V was clipped by 0 bases and J by 1 base, with 5 bases between them. CDR1 is SGHDT, CDR2 YYEEEE, per germline. CDR3 size: 13 residues. CDR3 nucleotides: TGTGCCAGCAGCTTGGGACAGTCCTACGAGCAGTACTTC. Amino acid sequence: CASSLGQSYEQYF.

V is TRBV2 and J is TRBJ2-1; D unclear. Trimming removed 6 bases at V and 1 base at J, with 10 bases between. The CDR3 sequence is 14 residues long. Germline values: CDR1 SNHLY, CDR2 FYNNEI. In nucleotides, the CDR3 is TGTGCCAGCAGCGGACGGCGATCCTACAATGAGCAGTTCTTC. Translated: CASSGRRSYNEQFF.

The chain has TRBV4-1 and TRBJ2-7; 7 bases are a match to TRBD2. Germline-derived CDR1 and CDR2 are MGHRA and YSYEKL. The CDR3 covers 14 residues. Trimming at V came to 2 bases and at J to 3 bases, leaving 4 bases not matched to a gene. CDR3 DNA: TGCGCCAGCAGCCAACGGGGGGTGGGCTACGAGCAGTACTTC. Amino acids: CASSQRGVGYEQYF.

The J gene is TRBJ2-1, the V gene TRBV14; D unresolved. This CDR3 is built from 12 residues. Trimming took 2 bases from V and 12 from J, leaving 11 bases between them. Germline V gene lookup returns CDR1 SGHDN and CDR2 FVKESK. As DNA, the CDR3 is TGTGCCAGCAGCCAACCCGCCCAGTCGCAGTTCTTC. Translating gives CASSQPAQSQFF. The whole variable domain, remainder taken from reference TRBV14 and TRBJ2-1, is EAGVTQFPSHSVIEKGQTVTLRCDPISGHDNLYWYRRVMGKEIKFLLHFVKESKQDESGMPNNRFLAERTGGTYSTLKVQPAELEDSGVYFCASSQPAQSQFFGPGTRLTVL.

The rearrangement links TRBV6-5 to TRBJ2-2, with D possibly being TRBD2 (5 bases). The CDR3 runs to 15 residues. From germline, CDR1 is MNHEY and CDR2 SVGAGI. Between the trimmed V and J ends, which lost 2 bases and 2 bases, there was a span of 9 bases. The CDR3 DNA follows: TGTGCCAGCAGTTACGGGCTAGCTAACACCGGGGAGCTGTTTTTT. It codes for CASSYGLANTGELFF.

This sequence joins TRBV29-1 and TRBJ2-6, with TRBD1 as a possible D gene (5 bases). Trimming pared 3 bases from V and 0 bases from J, leaving 12 bases between. The CDR3 covers 16 residues. Germline CDR1 and CDR2: SQVTM and ANQGSEA. Written as DNA, the CDR3 is TGCAGCGTTGACCCCCCACAGGCCTCTGGGGCCAACGTCCTGACTTTC. Residues: CSVDPPQASGANVLTF. The complete variable domain, with remaining parts taken from reference TRBV29-1 and TRBJ2-6, reads SAVISQKPSRDICQRGTSLTIQCQVDSQVTMMFWYRQQPGQSLTLIATANQGSEATYESGFVIDKFPISRPNLTFSTLTVSNMSPEDSSIYLCSVDPPQASGANVLTFGAGSRLTVL.

Here the CDR3 reads CASSLGPDYEQYF. CDR3 DNA sequence: TGTGCCAGCAGCTTAGGTCCGGACTACGAGCAGTACTTC. This chain links TRBV7-6 with TRBJ2-7; no firm D call. The germline gives CDR1 SGHVS, CDR2 FNYEAQ. CDR3 length equals 13 residues. Trimming left V 1 base short and J 3 bases short, with 7 bases between.

The chain is built from TRBV7-6 and TRBJ2-7, with 8 bases identical to TRBD2. The CDR3 covers 15 residues. The germline gives CDR1 SGHVS, CDR2 FNYEAQ. The V segment lost 1 base and the J segment 2 bases; nucleotides outside the gene matches: 4. CDR3 sequence reads: CASSLGAGETYEQYF. The CDR3 DNA is TGTGCCAGCAGCTTAGGAGCGGGAGAGACCTACGAGCAGTACTTC.

This chain connects TRBV28 to TRBJ2-1; the D is unclear. CDR1 and CDR2 (germline): MDHEN, SYDVKM. Trimming left V 6 bases short and J 0 bases short, with 12 bases between. The CDR3 is 15 amino acids. The CDR3 sequence is CASRLGQSSYNEQFF. Written as DNA, the CDR3 is TGTGCCAGCAGGTTAGGGCAGAGCTCCTACAATGAGCAGTTCTTC.

The gene calls are TRBV5-5 and TRBJ2-5; D possibly matches TRBD1 or TRBD2 (6 bases each). V lost 2 bases to trimming and J lost 1 base, with 9 bases between them. The CDR3 has 14 residues. Germline lookup yields CDR1 SGHKS and CDR2 YYEKEE (reference sequence). In nucleotides, the CDR3 is TGTGCCAGCAGCTTATGGGGGGCCCAAGAGACCCAGTACTTC. Translated, it gives CASSLWGAQETQYF. Together with reference TRBV5-5 and TRBJ2-5, the CDR3 gives the full variable domain: DAGVTQSPTHLIKTRGQQVTLRCSPISGHKSVSWYQQVLGQGPQFIFQYYEKEERGRGNFPDRFSARQFPNYSSELNVNALLLGDSALYLCASSLWGAQETQYFGPGTRLLVL.